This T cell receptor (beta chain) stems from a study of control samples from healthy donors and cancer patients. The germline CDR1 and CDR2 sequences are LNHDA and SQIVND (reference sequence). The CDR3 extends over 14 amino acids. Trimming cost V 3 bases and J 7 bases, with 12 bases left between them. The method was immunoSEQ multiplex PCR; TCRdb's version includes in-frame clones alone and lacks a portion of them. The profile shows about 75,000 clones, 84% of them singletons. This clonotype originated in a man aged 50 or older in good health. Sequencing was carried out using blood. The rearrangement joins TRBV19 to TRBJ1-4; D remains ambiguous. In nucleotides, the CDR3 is TGTGCCAGTAGTATCGCAGGTCGGGTTGAAAAACTGTTTTTT. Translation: CASSIAGRVEKLFF.